Each of the 32 T cell receptor beta chains below was sequenced from the same sample in a study of long-term antiretroviral therapy in people with HIV. An immunoSEQ assay, version v3.0, was performed at survey level. Clones were read by immunoSEQ multiplex PCR, and TCRdb kept only the in-frame ones, dropping some. Among some 23,000 clones, more than 75% were seen once, and the ten largest hold about 5.2%. Sequencing used unsorted PBMCs, obtained 0.5 years after starting antiretroviral therapy. These receptors were collected from a woman aged 40 to 55 with HIV.

This chain joins TRBV19 and TRBJ2-3, with D perhaps being TRBD1 or TRBD2 (6 bases each). Germline V gene data show CDR1 as LNHDA and CDR2 as SQIVND (reference sequence). This CDR3 comprises 14 residues. Trimming left V 6 bases short and J 6 bases short, with 16 bases between. CDR3 nucleotide sequence: TGTGCCAGTAGAACTGCGACAGGAGGGGATACGCAGTATTTT. As protein: CASRTATGGDTQYF.

This clone was recorded a few times. CDR3 DNA: TGTGCCTGGAGTGTCTTGGGGACTGAAGCTTTCTTT. Protein sequence: CAWSVLGTEAFF. The chain has TRBV30 and TRBJ1-1, with D unclear. Germline CDR1 reads GTSNPN; CDR2 reads SVGIG (reference sequence). V lost 0 bases to trimming and J lost 5 bases, with 7 bases between them. This CDR3 is 12 amino acids long.

The CDR3 loop is CASSSEHRGASYEQYF. The CDR3 bases are TGTGCCAGCAGTTCCGAGCACAGGGGGGCCTCCTACGAGCAGTACTTC. This rearrangement joins TRBV6-5 to TRBJ2-7, with 8 bases lining up with TRBD1. The CDR3 is made up of 16 amino acids. Germline V CDR1 and CDR2: MNHEY, SVGAGI. The J segment lost 0 bases and the V segment lost 4 bases, leaving 8 bases of the junction unmatched.

V and J are TRBV7-2 and TRBJ1-1; D possibly corresponds to TRBD1 (5 bases). The CDR3 is made up of 14 amino acids. Trimming pared 5 bases from V and 0 bases from J, leaving 10 bases between. Germline-derived CDR1 and CDR2 are SGHTA and FQGNSA. CDR3 amino acids: CASSQDRMNTEAFF. DNA of the CDR3: TGTGCCAGCAGCCAAGACAGAATGAACACTGAAGCTTTCTTT.

The V gene is TRBV5-1, the J gene TRBJ2-7; 8 bases are shared with TRBD1. Germline V gene sequence: CDR1 SGHRS, CDR2 YFSETQ. V trimming: 6 bases; J trimming: 0 bases; junction bases outside the gene matches: 5. The CDR3 has 14 residues. DNA for the CDR3: TGCGCCAGCACCAGGACAGGGACCTCCTACGAGCAGTACTTC. It is translated as CASTRTGTSYEQYF.

This chain connects TRBV7-2 to TRBJ2-3, with D possibly matching TRBD1 (6 bases). V lost 7 bases and J lost 0, with 26 bases in between. Germline values: CDR1 SGHTA, CDR2 FQGNSA. The CDR3 contains 19 residues. DNA of the CDR3: TGTGCCAGCACCAAACCGGTGGGGATGGGGGCACTTAGCACAGATACGCAGTATTTT. Translated, it gives CASTKPVGMGALSTDTQYF.

This rearrangement joins TRBV5-1 to TRBJ1-1; 7 bases agree with TRBD1. Losses at the gene ends were 8 bases for V and 0 bases for J; bases not matched to a gene: 7. This CDR3 has 14 residues. CDR1 is SGHRS and CDR2 is YFSETQ in the germline V gene. The DNA of the CDR3 is TGCGCCAGTCAAATGGGACAGCTGAACACTGAAGCTTTCTTT. It translates to CASQMGQLNTEAFF. The complete variable domain, with remaining parts taken from reference TRBV5-1 and TRBJ1-1, reads KAGVTQTPRYLIKTRGQQVTLSCSPISGHRSVSWYQQTPGQGLQFLFEYFSETQRNKGNFPGRFSGRQFSNSRSEMNVSTLELGDSALYLCASQMGQLNTEAFFGQGTRLTVV.

The V gene is TRBV6-1, the J gene TRBJ1-1, with D perhaps matching TRBD1 (6 bases). The germline V gene encodes CDR1 MNHNS and CDR2 SASEGT. V lost 3 bases and J 4 bases, leaving 15 bases between the germline ends. The CDR3 length is 15 residues. CDR3 protein: CASSDGGRRRTEAFF. The CDR3 nucleotides are TGTGCCAGCAGTGACGGGGGGCGCCGTCGCACTGAAGCTTTCTTT.

This clone has a handful of counts. In DNA form, the CDR3 reads TGTGCCAGCAGGTACCAAGGGGAAGATGGCTACACCTTC. Amino acids: CASRYQGEDGYTF. The chain has TRBV5-6 and TRBJ1-2, with TRBD1 as a possible D gene (5 bases). Trimming cost V 5 bases and J 6 bases, with 14 bases left between them. CDR3 length equals 13 residues. CDR1 is SGHDT, CDR2 YYEEEE, per germline.

This clone was observed a few times. V is TRBV4-1 and J is TRBJ1-2, with TRBD1 as a possible D gene (5 bases). Per the germline V gene, CDR1 is MGHRA and CDR2 is YSYEKL. The CDR3 is 14 amino acids. The ends were cut back, 1 base at V and 4 bases at J, with 10 bases in the middle. CDR3 coding DNA: TGCGCCAGCAGCCAAGTGACAGCAATCTATGGCTACACCTTC. Its translation: CASSQVTAIYGYTF.

V is TRBV4-3 and J is TRBJ2-5, with 7 positions matching TRBD2. J lost 4 bases, V lost 4 bases, and 3 bases had no gene match. Germline CDR1 and CDR2: LGHNA and YSLEER. This CDR3 is built from 13 residues. CDR3 sequence reads: CASSPREGETQYF. CDR3 nucleotide sequence: TGCGCCAGCAGCCCCAGGGAGGGAGAGACCCAGTACTTC.

The V gene is TRBV15, the J gene TRBJ2-5, with 13 bases identical to TRBD2. With 5 bases clipped from V and 3 bases from J, the junction kept 3 bases outside the gene matches. This CDR3 has 15 amino acids. Germline V gene data show CDR1 as LNHNV and CDR2 as YYDKDF (reference sequence). The CDR3 DNA is TGTGCCACCAGCGAAGGGACTAGCGGGAAAGAGACCCAGTACTTC. Translation: CATSEGTSGKETQYF.

The gene calls are TRBV18 and TRBJ2-2; perhaps TRBD1 as D (7 bases). Germline CDR1 and CDR2: KGHSH and LQKENI. The CDR3 sequence is 17 residues long. V was pared by 0 bases and J by 6 bases, with 17 bases between. CDR3 sequence reads: CASSPPVGQGDSGELFF. For the CDR3, the DNA is TGTGCCAGCTCACCACCGGTCGGCCAGGGGGACTCCGGGGAGCTGTTTTTT.

This chain's CDR3 is CAWSPTGGNTIYF. The CDR3, as DNA: TGTGCCTGGAGCCCCACGGGAGGAAACACCATATATTTT. The rearrangement joins TRBV30 to TRBJ1-3; D is unresolved. Germline V gene data show CDR1 as GTSNPN and CDR2 as SVGIG (reference sequence). Trimming left V 3 bases short and J 4 bases short, with 10 bases between. The CDR3 is made up of 13 amino acids.

This clone was observed once. This chain connects TRBV6-5 to TRBJ2-2; TRBD2 agrees at 9 bases. This CDR3 contains 15 residues. V was clipped by 2 bases and J by 3 bases; unmatched bases: 1. CDR1 is MNHEY and CDR2 is SVGAGI in the germline V gene. Here the CDR3 reads CASSYSGGHTGELFF. DNA for the CDR3: TGTGCCAGCAGTTACAGCGGGGGGCACACCGGGGAGCTGTTTTTT.

This chain joins TRBV19 and TRBJ1-2; perhaps TRBD1 as D (6 bases). Trimming cost V 5 bases and J 2 bases, with 9 bases left between them. Germline lookup yields CDR1 LNHDA and CDR2 SQIVND (reference sequence). This CDR3 has 13 amino acids. CDR3 DNA: TGTGCCAGTAGTGAGACAGGAAACTATGGCTACACCTTC. It is translated as CASSETGNYGYTF.

The rearrangement joins TRBV28 to TRBJ2-3; TRBD2 matches 9 bases. Germline V gene data show CDR1 as MDHEN and CDR2 as SYDVKM. The length of the CDR3 is 15 residues. Trimming at V came to 6 bases and at J to 0 bases, leaving 4 bases not matched to a gene. The CDR3 nucleotides are TGTGCCAGCAGAGTTAGCGGGGGAAGCACAGATACGCAGTATTTT. Protein sequence: CASRVSGGSTDTQYF. Drawing the rest from reference TRBV28 and TRBJ2-3, the complete variable domain is DVKVTQSSRYLVKRTGEKVFLECVQDMDHENMFWYRQDPGLGLRLIYFSYDVKMKEKGDIPEGYSVSREKKERFSLILESASTNQTSMYLCASRVSGGSTDTQYFGPGTRLTVL.

This clone was observed once. The V gene is TRBV15, the J gene TRBJ2-1, with D tentatively TRBD2 (7 bases). Trimming took 2 bases from V and 3 from J, leaving 17 bases between them. This CDR3 has 17 amino acids. Germline lookup yields CDR1 LNHNV and CDR2 YYDKDF (reference sequence). The CDR3 sequence: CATSRSPAGANYNEQFF. The CDR3 DNA reads as TGTGCCACCAGCAGATCCCCGGCGGGGGCAAACTACAATGAGCAGTTCTTC.

This chain uses TRBV7-2 with TRBJ1-1; D ambiguous. CDR1 is SGHTA, CDR2 FQGNSA, per germline. V shed 3 bases and J shed 3 bases, with 8 bases lying between them. The CDR3 has 13 residues. The DNA for the CDR3 is TGTGCCAGCAGCTTTAATGGCGACACTGAAGCTTTCTTT. This translates into CASSFNGDTEAFF. The variable domain in full, completed from reference TRBV7-2 and TRBJ1-1, reads GAGVSQSPSNKVTEKGKDVELRCDPISGHTALYWYRQSLGQGLEFLIYFQGNSAPDKSGLPSDRFSAERTGGSVSTLTIQRTQQEDSAVYLCASSFNGDTEAFFGQGTRLTVV.

This chain uses TRBV19 with TRBJ1-5; D call uncertain. The CDR3 sequence is 13 residues long. Trimming took off 0 bases at V and 7 bases at J, with 7 bases between the two ends. CDR1 is LNHDA and CDR2 is SQIVND in the germline V gene (reference sequence). The DNA of the CDR3 is TGTGCCAGTAGTATAGATCGAAGGCAGCCCCAGCATTTT. Encoded protein: CASSIDRRQPQHF.

The chain couples TRBV7-6 to TRBJ2-3; D perhaps matches TRBD2 (5 bases). V was pared by 1 base and J by 0 bases, with 8 bases between. This CDR3 comprises 15 residues. Germline V gene sequence: CDR1 SGHVS, CDR2 FNYEAQ. CDR3 coding DNA: TGTGCCAGCAGCTTAGTACTAGAGAGCACAGATACGCAGTATTTT. Its protein product is CASSLVLESTDTQYF.

The chain couples TRBV5-1 to TRBJ2-3, with 7 positions matching TRBD2. This CDR3 is 15 amino acids long. Germline V CDR1 and CDR2: SGHRS, YFSETQ. J gave up 3 bases and V 0 bases, and 4 bases lay outside the gene matches. Here the CDR3 DNA reads TGCGCCAGCAGCTTGGGTGTCGGGGGGACAGATACGCAGTATTTT. Protein product: CASSLGVGGTDTQYF.

In its sample, this clone was seen a few times. The chain employs TRBV19 and TRBJ1-5; 11 nucleotides line up with TRBD1. Germline-derived CDR1 and CDR2 are LNHDA and SQIVND (reference sequence). After removal of 7 bases from V and 7 bases from J, the junction contained 3 bases not matched to a gene. There are 13 residues in the CDR3. The CDR3 sequence is CASMGQGGQPQHF. CDR3 coding DNA: TGTGCCAGTATGGGACAGGGGGGACAGCCCCAGCATTTT.

The CDR3 DNA sequence: TGTGCCAGCAGCCTGGGGGGGTTGGTGGCCAAAAACATTCAGTACTTC. The encoded protein is CASSLGGLVAKNIQYF. V gene TRBV2 combines with J gene TRBJ2-4; the match to TRBD2 covers 7 bases. V trimming: 6 bases; J trimming: 1 base; junction bases outside the gene matches: 9. Per germline, CDR1 SNHLY and CDR2 FYNNEI. The CDR3 covers 16 residues.

This clone turned up a few times. V usage is TRBV7-3 and J usage is TRBJ1-1; D is possibly TRBD1 (6 bases). The CDR3 extends over 13 amino acids. The germline V gene has CDR1 SGHTA and CDR2 FQGTGA. Trimming took 5 bases from V and 5 from J, leaving 12 bases between them. The CDR3 here is CASSQGQGTEAFF. In nucleotides, the CDR3 is TGTGCCAGCAGCCAGGGGCAAGGTACTGAAGCTTTCTTT.

This chain joins TRBV28 and TRBJ2-1; 10 bases map to TRBD2. Germline CDR1 is MDHEN and CDR2 is SYDVKM. Trimming at V came to 3 bases and at J to 10 bases, leaving 15 bases not matched to a gene. The CDR3 length is 17 residues. The CDR3 DNA reads as TGTGCCAGCAGTTTCGCGGGTGGGCTAGCGGGGGTCTGGGAGCAGTTCTTC. As protein: CASSFAGGLAGVWEQFF.

The chain links TRBV25-1 to TRBJ2-7; D may be TRBD2 (5 bases). The ends were cut back, 3 bases at V and 2 bases at J, with 8 bases in the middle. The CDR3 is made up of 13 amino acids. Germline V lookup: CDR1 MGHDK, CDR2 SYGVNS. CDR3 nucleotide sequence: TGTGCCAGCAGTGAGCGAGGGCCCTACGAGCAGTACTTC. It yields the protein CASSERGPYEQYF.

A few counts support this clone. The chain uses TRBV9 and TRBJ1-4, with TRBD1 identical over 7 bases. CDR3 length equals 15 residues. CDR1 is SGDLS and CDR2 is YYNGEE in the germline V gene. The V and J ends lost 3 bases and 7 bases, in that order; junction bases with no gene match: 9. The CDR3 nucleotides read TGTGCCAGCAGCGAAACAGGGGCTACGGTTGAAAAACTGTTTTTT. Its protein is CASSETGATVEKLFF.

J is TRBJ1-4 and V is TRBV7-6; D is possibly TRBD1 (6 bases). The ends were cut back, 2 bases at V and 7 bases at J, with 11 bases in the middle. The germline V gene encodes CDR1 SGHVS and CDR2 FNYEAQ. The CDR3 has 14 amino acids. The CDR3 region is CASSLRGGGEKLFF. The DNA for the CDR3 is TGTGCCAGCAGCTTAAGAGGGGGAGGTGAAAAACTGTTTTTT. Variable domain in full (rest from reference TRBV7-6 and TRBJ1-4): GAGVSQSPRYKVTKRGQDVALRCDPISGHVSLYWYRQALGQGPEFLTYFNYEAQQDKSGLPNDRFSAERPEGSISTLTIQRTEQRDSAMYRCASSLRGGGEKLFFGSGTQLSVL.

The V and J genes are TRBV6-5 and TRBJ2-2; 8 nucleotides agree with TRBD2. Trimming cost V 7 bases and J 1 base; bases outside gene matches: 5. CDR3 length equals 15 residues. The germline gives CDR1 MNHEY, CDR2 SVGAGI. CDR3 loop: CASTLSGENTGELFF. The CDR3 DNA reads as TGTGCCAGCACCCTTAGCGGGGAGAACACCGGGGAGCTGTTTTTT.

This clone was found once. V usage is TRBV7-5 and J usage is TRBJ1-1; the tabulated D call, TRBD1, remains unverified against the DNA. TRBV7-5 is listed as a pseudogene. The CDR3 has 17 residues. The chain's CDR3 is CVRSTTQGRGSWTEAFF. In nucleotides, the CDR3 is TGTGTCAGAAGCACTACCCAGGGCAGGGGAAGTTGGACTGAAGCTTTCTTT.

A single count supports this clone. The chain joins TRBV30 to TRBJ2-5; 9 bases fit TRBD1. The CDR3 consists of 14 residues. V lost 4 bases and J lost 5; bases outside the gene matches: 8. CDR1 and CDR2 (germline): GTSNPN, SVGIG (reference sequence). The CDR3 is CAWTQTGGSETQYF. The CDR3 DNA reads TGTGCCTGGACCCAAACAGGGGGCAGCGAGACCCAGTACTTC.